A single sample gave rise to the 13 T cell receptor beta chains below, sequenced in a study of cytomegalovirus exposure and HLA in healthy donors. In the PCR, 60 Vbeta and 13 Jbeta primers were used. Profiling relied on immunoSEQ multiplex PCR, and the TCRdb table lists in-frame clones only, not all of them. The sample holds approximately 210,000 clones, roughly 80% seen once. Sequencing input: PBMCs. The receptors originated from a man aged 35 to 55 in good health and CMV-seropositive.

This chain connects TRBV15 to TRBJ1-1; possible D gene TRBD1, 6 bases. Trimming left V 3 bases short and J 2 bases short, with 10 bases between. The CDR3 spans 14 residues. CDR1 is LNHNV and CDR2 is YYDKDF in the germline V gene (reference sequence). The CDR3 spells CATSSIGGNTEAFF. The CDR3 DNA sequence: TGTGCCACCAGCAGTATAGGGGGAAACACTGAAGCTTTCTTT.

V usage is TRBV15 and J usage is TRBJ1-4; D gene ambiguous. Germline V gene data show CDR1 as LNHNV and CDR2 as YYDKDF (reference sequence). The CDR3 length is 14 residues. V was cut by 0 bases and J by 7 bases, with 9 bases left in between. This CDR3 is CATSRDLSGEKLFF. The CDR3 region has the DNA TGTGCCACCAGCAGAGATCTCAGCGGTGAAAAACTGTTTTTT.

The chain couples TRBV28 to TRBJ1-2; 9 nucleotides align to TRBD1. This CDR3 spans 14 amino acids. Germline lookup yields CDR1 MDHEN and CDR2 SYDVKM. The junction had 7 bases not matched to a gene; V was cut back by 3 bases and J by 8 bases. CDR3 amino acids: CASSLTGGLKGYTF. The CDR3 region has the DNA TGTGCCAGCAGTTTGACAGGGGGTCTTAAAGGCTACACCTTC.

This clone was seen ten or more times. V usage is TRBV10-1 and J usage is TRBJ2-2, with TRBD1 matching 10 bases. The CDR3 runs to 14 residues. Germline V gene data show CDR1 as WNHNN and CDR2 as SYGVQD (reference sequence). V shed 4 bases and J 4 bases; nucleotides not matched to a gene: 0. The CDR3 sequence is CASSGDRGTGELFF. CDR3 bases: TGCGCCAGCAGTGGGGACAGGGGCACCGGGGAGCTGTTTTTT.

The chain is built from TRBV10-3 and TRBJ1-1; unclear D gene. Per germline, CDR1 ENHRY and CDR2 SYGVKD. The CDR3 sequence is 13 residues long. Trimming cost V 1 base and J 2 bases, with 5 bases left between them. The CDR3: CAISELANTEAFF. As DNA, the CDR3 is TGTGCCATCAGTGAGTTGGCCAACACTGAAGCTTTCTTT.

This chain connects TRBV7-8 to TRBJ2-1; D ambiguous. This CDR3 region has 15 residues. V gave up 3 bases and J gave up 6 bases, with 15 bases separating them. Germline CDR1 and CDR2: SGHVS and FQNEAQ. CDR3 sequence: CASSFGTHRPNEQFF. The CDR3 DNA reads as TGTGCCAGCAGCTTCGGTACCCACCGTCCCAATGAGCAGTTCTTC.

The chain carries TRBV6-1 and TRBJ2-1; 7 nucleotides align to TRBD2. V dropped 7 bases and J dropped 9; count of bases not matched to a gene: 12. The length of the CDR3 is 14 residues. Germline CDR1 is MNHNS and CDR2 is SASEGT. The CDR3: CASTISREGLEQFF. The CDR3 nucleotides read TGTGCCAGCACCATTAGCAGGGAGGGCCTTGAGCAGTTCTTC.

V and J are TRBV2 and TRBJ2-7; 8 nucleotides match TRBD1. The length of the CDR3 is 15 residues. V shed 6 bases and J 1 base; nucleotides not matched to a gene: 8. Germline CDR1 is SNHLY and CDR2 is FYNNEI. The DNA of the CDR3 is TGTGCCAGCAGGGCAGGACAGGGAAGTTCCTACGAGCAGTACGTC. Residues: CASRAGQGSSYEQYV.

The CDR3 here is CSVTLGQGTHGYTF. Written as DNA, the CDR3 is TGCAGCGTAACCCTCGGGCAGGGGACCCATGGCTACACCTTC. The V and J genes are TRBV29-1 and TRBJ1-2; D is possibly TRBD1 (6 bases). This CDR3 spans 14 amino acids. CDR1 and CDR2 from the germline V gene are SQVTM and ANQGSEA. V dropped 6 bases and J dropped 6 bases, with 20 bases sitting between them. The complete variable domain, with remaining parts taken from reference TRBV29-1 and TRBJ1-2, reads SAVISQKPSRDICQRGTSLTIQCQVDSQVTMMFWYRQQPGQSLTLIATANQGSEATYESGFVIDKFPISRPNLTFSTLTVSNMSPEDSSIYLCSVTLGQGTHGYTFGSGTRLTVV.

This clone is a singleton in its sample. This chain uses TRBV5-1 with TRBJ2-7; maybe TRBD1 (6 bases). This CDR3 has 14 residues. Germline CDR1 is SGHRS and CDR2 is YFSETQ. With 1 base removed from V and 4 bases from J, the gap between germline ends came to 12 bases. CDR3: CASSLSGDPYEQYV. CDR3 sequence (DNA): TGCGCCAGCAGCTTGTCAGGGGACCCATACGAGCAGTACGTC.

This chain uses TRBV5-1 with TRBJ1-1, with D perhaps matching TRBD1 (5 bases). With 4 bases removed from V and 1 base from J, the gap between germline ends came to 17 bases. CDR3 length equals 16 residues. The germline V gene encodes CDR1 SGHRS and CDR2 YFSETQ. The CDR3 nucleotides are TGCGCCAGCAGCCCAAACCCCAGGGCCCAGAACACTGAAGCTTTCTTT. Protein sequence: CASSPNPRAQNTEAFF.

The chain links TRBV7-9 to TRBJ2-1; 7 positions match TRBD2. Germline V gives CDR1 SEHNR, CDR2 FQNEAQ (reference sequence). The CDR3 is 12 residues long. J gave up 12 bases and V 4 bases, and 6 bases lay outside the gene matches. CDR3 in DNA: TGTGCCAGCAGCTCCTCTAGCGGTTGGCAGTTCTTC. Translation gives CASSSSSGWQFF.

This clone was seen once. This chain connects TRBV19 to TRBJ2-3, with a tentative D call TRBD2 (6 bases). V was clipped by 3 bases and J by 0 bases, with 19 bases between them. Germline V gene data show CDR1 as LNHDA and CDR2 as SQIVND (reference sequence). This CDR3 has 18 residues. The CDR3: CASSIGSGASISTDTQYF. CDR3 coding DNA: TGTGCCAGTAGTATCGGGTCGGGAGCCTCAATTAGCACAGATACGCAGTATTTT.